The entry below gives a single TCR beta chain sequence along with its context. Its cognate antigen has yet to be identified. Nothing much larger sits one base from this clone, and base qualities are not available. These data are taken from a study of regulatory T cells in long-lasting Graves disease (TCRdb year 2021). Some background on the complete study: In the newly diagnosed Graves' disease group, patients had been taking antithyroid drugs for less than 3 months. Patients with persistent Graves' disease were compared with patients with newly diagnosed Graves' disease using TCR sequencing and RNA sequencing of peripheral blood. The study took place in China and was registered as a clinical trial. A total of around 35 samples underwent TCR sequencing: around 13 from persistent and approximately 20 from newly diagnosed Graves' disease patients. On the study overall, not on this receptor specifically: Compared with newly diagnosed patients, persistent Graves' disease patients had lower TCR Shannon entropy and fewer highly expanded clones, which suggests clonal expansion. The authors noted that the small sample size was a limitation that may lower accuracy. Because the primary lesion, thyroid tissue, could not be accessed, the study looked at peripheral blood alone. Only the TCR beta chain was sequenced and analyzed. Persistent patients shared more public clonotypes among themselves (roughly 2,700) than newly diagnosed patients did (more than 850).

This sample's time point label indicates: newly diagnosed GD, antithyroid drugs for less than 3 months. For both TCR sequencing and RNA sequencing, RNA was extracted from PBMCs using TRIzol. Graves' disease was diagnosed according to American Thyroid Association guidelines. Patients for the study were recruited at an endocrinology department in Xi'an, China. From each patient, roughly 9 milliliters of peripheral blood was collected into an EDTA anticoagulant tube. PBMCs were isolated by Ficoll Paque Plus density gradient separation without further T cell sorting. An Agilent 2100 Bioanalyzer and agarose gel were used to check RNA quality, while a NanoDrop 2000 measured RNA concentration. The library was obtained by multiplex PCR. The run used an Illumina HiSeq 4000. iRepertoire HTBI primers and Arm-PCR amplification of CDR3 regions were used to construct TCR beta libraries. Gel purification was performed on PCR products prior to sequencing. As for the authors' bioinformatics: Gene usage analysis of CDR3 amino acid clonotypes used the 55 to 80 TRBV and 14 to 15 TRBJ segments found across samples. Filtered high-quality paired reads were merged into contigs using COPE and FqMerger. Contigs were aligned with BLAST to IMGT TRBV, TRBD and TRBJ reference genes, and CDR3 was defined per IMGT. Clonotypes above 0.1% frequency were classified as highly expanded clones. Repertoire diversity was measured by Shannon entropy, and V-J evenness by the Gini coefficient. A clonotype found in more than one individual was treated as public. TCRdb reworked the public reads: Q25 trimming with fastp, MiXCR clone assembly, productive beta chains retained. Records with the same CDR3 protein are collapsed into one entry carrying the most frequent genes and DNA. These V and J calls derive from TCRdb rather than the authors' analysis. The table for this sample lists approximately 350,000 distinct CDR3 sequences; about a sixth of them were counted only once. The ten largest clones represent 25% to 30% of the sample.

The same sample was also used in a study of T cells in Graves' hyperthyroidism and ophthalmopathy. As the second publication notes: Stable Graves' hyperthyroidism was defined as no progression to ophthalmopathy during 18 months of follow-up. Hyperthyroidism patients were aged 18 to 65 years and newly diagnosed, with disease duration of less than 2 months. Any patient with an uncontrolled infection, another autoimmune disease, pregnancy or lactation was excluded. Diagnoses were established on the basis of clinical symptoms, serum thyroxine and TRAb, thyroid ultrasound, and orbital computed tomography. A first-round RT-PCR of the TCR CDR3 used the HTBI primer set with the Qiagen OneStep RT-PCR kit. Most expanded thyroid clonotypes (frequency above 0.001) were also detected in blood, suggesting blood repertoires may reflect thyroid immune responses. In cross-validation, a model built on a 13 V-J signature told ophthalmopathy apart from stable hyperthyroidism with approximately 90% sensitivity and about 81% specificity, and in testing the same model reached 80%/75%. In validation, progression to ophthalmopathy was predicted by the model with about 70% sensitivity and around 76% specificity, a median of around 6.5 months before onset. TCR V-J signatures able to tell the groups apart were searched for in a discovery cohort of 90 to 100 patients, of whom over 40 had Graves' ophthalmopathy and around 57 had stable Graves' hyperthyroidism. Whether ophthalmopathy could be predicted prospectively was tested in an independent validation cohort made up of 18 to 20 hyperthyroidism patients plus 17 patients who later progressed to ophthalmopathy. The approximately 98 discovery patients were randomly divided into training and test sets at a 7:3 ratio. The study also compared thyroid tissue and blood T-cell repertoires from 5 to 7 Graves' hyperthyroidism patients. Once sampling was done, hyperthyroidism patients were given methimazole at a starting dose of 30 mg daily, whereas ophthalmopathy patients were given high-dose intravenous methylprednisolone. Libraries were constructed in a second round of multiplex PCR, after which size selection and purification were carried out. Paired-end sequencing of the libraries was performed with 100 bp reads on an Illumina HiSeq2000. SOAPnuke was used to process the raw data, with reads discarded if the reads contained adapters or uncalled bases, had a mean Phred below 15, or lacked an exact constant-primer or identifier match. COPE v1.2.5 was used to merge high-quality paired reads, and clonotypes were defined as unique nucleotide sequences. MiTCR v1.1 was used to align clonotypes to the IMGT TRBV, TRBD and TRBJ reference segments. The analysis included only V-J combinations with a frequency above 0.0001, which together covered around 99% of the repertoires. The TCS score was defined as F50 (clonal expansion) divided by E x V (chaos), with BLOSUM62-based TCRdist calculated between CDR3 peptides within each V-J. Welch's t-statistics and random forest reduced 450 to 600 V-J features to around 14, which were used in a naive Bayes classifier (R e1071). Sample size was not statistically predetermined, and investigators were not blinded to group allocation. TCR Vbeta CDR3 sequencing of 120 to 150 peripheral blood samples (under 45 ophthalmopathy, 70 to 85 hyperthyroidism and approximately 17 progressor patients) is reported in the paper.

The sample consisted of peripheral blood mononuclear cells (PBMCs), taken at new diagnosis, from a patient treated with antithyroid drugs. The clonotype was recovered from a man in his forties with Graves disease. Donor details come from another sample of the same person, matched by shared clones.

This receptor carries the CDR3 CASSTGVKYEQYF. The DNA is TGTGCCAGCAGTACAGGGGTCAAGTACGAGCAGTACTTC. The sequence links TRBV28 to TRBJ2-7; 7 of the junction bases match TRBD1. From V the trimming removes 5 bases and from J it removes 4 bases, while the gene matches leave 5 bases of the junction unaccounted for. Inclusive of the bounding cysteine and phenylalanine, the CDR3 is 13 residues long. The read is trimmed to its CDR3 DNA, 39 bases read in frame from base 1. From the germline V gene, CDR1 is MDHEN and CDR2 is SYDVKM.